What follows are 22 T cell receptor beta chains derived from one specimen sequenced in a study of T cells in Graves' hyperthyroidism and ophthalmopathy (dated by TCRdb to about 2019). The library was made by multiplex PCR. Sequencing used an Illumina HiSeq 2000. TCR beta CDR3 regions were amplified from RNA transcripts. The first round of RT-PCR for the TCR CDR3 was performed with the HTBI primer set and the Qiagen OneStep RT-PCR kit. TCRdb's own reprocessing of the public reads used fastp at Q25 and MiXCR and kept productive beta chains. All rows with the same CDR3 protein become a single entry with the most common DNA and genes. The sample table records 490,000 or so distinct CDR3 sequences; 15% to 20% of these occur just once. The ten largest account for roughly 47% of the sample. Sequencing was done on a sample of blood. Source of these receptors: a man between 40 and 49 years old with Graves' ophthalmopathy.

The sample holds many counts of this clonotype. The chain employs TRBV12-3 or TRBV12-4 and TRBJ2-3; no reliable D call. This CDR3 contains 13 residues. V shed 5 bases and J shed 9 bases, with 15 bases lying between them. The CDR3 sequence: CASSRQPLSTQYF. The CDR3 DNA reads as TGTGCCAGCAGTCGGCAGCCGCTCTCGACGCAGTATTTT.

The V gene is TRBV24-1, the J gene TRBJ1-1; TRBD1 might be the D (6 bases). The ends were cut back, 8 bases at V and 4 bases at J, with 10 bases in the middle. CDR1 and CDR2 (germline): KGHDR, SFDVKD. The CDR3 is 12 residues long. CDR3 nucleotide sequence: TGTGCCACCAAGGGGGGTGGCACTGAAGCTTTCTTT. It encodes CATKGGGTEAFF.

This clonotype was observed a handful of times. The rearrangement links TRBV14 to TRBJ2-3, with 8 bases fitting TRBD2. In germline, CDR1 is SGHDN, CDR2 FVKESK. The trim removed 0 bases at V and 6 bases at J, leaving 8 bases unmatched. The CDR3 totals 16 residues. Here the CDR3 reads CASSQDGAGDMDTQYF. The CDR3 region has the DNA TGTGCCAGCAGCCAAGATGGAGCGGGAGATATGGATACGCAGTATTTT.

The chain joins TRBV7-2 to TRBJ2-3; D perhaps matches TRBD2 (7 bases). The CDR3 is made up of 16 amino acids. Trimming stripped 5 bases from V and 7 bases from J, with 22 bases between. Germline CDR1 is SGHTA and CDR2 is FQGNSA. The CDR3 here is CASSRGGGGPWNTQYF. In DNA form, the CDR3 reads TGTGCCAGCAGCCGGGGAGGGGGAGGGCCCTGGAATACGCAGTATTTT.

This clonotype was found a few times. The chain joins TRBV6-2 or TRBV6-3 to TRBJ1-2; D not resolved. With 6 bases removed from V and 6 bases from J, the gap between germline ends came to 14 bases. This CDR3 contains 13 residues. CDR1 is MNHEY, CDR2 SVGEGT, per germline. CDR3 sequence (DNA): TGTGCCAGCAGAGCTGTGCCCATTGATGGCTACACCTTC. Amino acid sequence: CASRAVPIDGYTF.

This clonotype came up many times. The V and J genes are TRBV2 and TRBJ2-1; 10 nucleotides match TRBD2. The trim removed 6 bases at V and 4 bases at J, leaving 6 bases unmatched. Germline V gene lookup returns CDR1 SNHLY and CDR2 FYNNEI. The CDR3 has 15 residues. The CDR3 sequence: CASSGGTSVYNEQFF. The CDR3, as DNA: TGTGCCAGCAGCGGGGGGACTAGCGTTTACAATGAGCAGTTCTTC.

This clonotype was found a few times. The rearrangement links TRBV2 to TRBJ2-1; 8 nucleotides line up with TRBD2. Unmatched junction bases numbered 14, after V lost 7 bases and J lost 15 bases. The CDR3 spans 13 residues. Germline V gives CDR1 SNHLY, CDR2 FYNNEI. CDR3 loop: CASTEVPGLGRFF. CDR3 coding DNA: TGTGCCAGCACCGAAGTACCGGGACTAGGAAGGTTCTTC.

This chain joins TRBV12-3 or TRBV12-4 and TRBJ1-1, with TRBD1 matching 9 bases. There are 13 residues in the CDR3. V gave up 0 bases and J gave up 11 bases; unmatched junction bases: 4. The DNA for the CDR3 is TGTGCCAGCAGTTTAGCCGGGACAGGGAGGGCTTTCTTT. Amino acids: CASSLAGTGRAFF.

This clonotype was picked up many times. The V and J genes are TRBV27 and TRBJ1-5, with TRBD1 as a possible D gene (5 bases). This CDR3 region has 14 residues. The V gene lost 8 bases and the J gene lost 2 bases, with 13 bases spanning the gap. Germline lookup yields CDR1 MNHEY and CDR2 SMNVEV (reference sequence). Written as DNA, the CDR3 is TGTGCCAGCGGTGACGGGGCAGGCAATCAGCCCCAGCATTTT. Translating gives CASGDGAGNQPQHF.

This clonotype showed up just a few times. V usage is TRBV5-4 and J usage is TRBJ2-3; D remains unclear. The CDR3 contains 15 residues. Looked up from germline, CDR1 is SGHNT and CDR2 is YYREEE (reference sequence). V was pared by 0 bases and J by 2 bases, with 10 bases between. The CDR3 spells CASSLEFSLTDTQYF. The CDR3 coding sequence is TGTGCCAGCAGCTTGGAGTTCTCTCTCACAGATACGCAGTATTTT.

This clonotype has ten or more counts. This chain joins TRBV19 and TRBJ2-7; weak D call: TRBD1 (5 bases). Between the trimmed V and J ends, which lost 5 bases and 4 bases, there was a span of 12 bases. The germline V gene has CDR1 LNHDA and CDR2 SQIVND (reference sequence). CDR3 size: 13 residues. The CDR3 coding sequence is TGTGCCAGTAGTCCCTCTACAGGTTACGAGCAGTACTTC. Translated: CASSPSTGYEQYF.

The chain couples TRBV6-1 to TRBJ2-1; 9 nucleotides agree with TRBD2. From germline, CDR1 is MNHNS and CDR2 SASEGT. V dropped 6 bases and J dropped 7; count of bases not matched to a gene: 22. CDR3 length: 19 residues. CDR3 sequence: CASSATLRTSVGRWNEQFF. The DNA for the CDR3 is TGTGCCAGCAGCGCAACCCTCCGGACTAGCGTGGGGCGGTGGAATGAGCAGTTCTTC.

In its sample, this clonotype was seen a few times. The chain is built from TRBV5-6 and TRBJ1-1; D unresolved. Per germline, CDR1 SGHDT and CDR2 YYEEEE. The CDR3 consists of 13 residues. Trimming removed 0 bases at V and 12 bases at J, with 15 bases between. The DNA of the CDR3 is TGTGCCAGCAGCTTGGTAGACGGCGAGGGAACTTTCTTT. Protein sequence: CASSLVDGEGTFF.

As for this clonotype: A read error may be the cause here, since a much bigger clone is one base away. The V gene is TRBV20-1, the J gene TRBJ2-1, with D perhaps TRBD1 or TRBD2 (6 bases each). Germline loops: CDR1 DFQATT, CDR2 SNEGSKA (reference sequence). This CDR3 region has 16 residues. In DNA, the CDR3 is TGCAGTGATAGAGCCGCTGGAGGGGGATCGGGGAATGAGCAGTTCTTC. Protein: CSDRAAGGGSGNEQFF.

This clonotype has more than one count but fewer than ten. The DNA for the CDR3 is TGTGCCAGCAGTGTTGGGCCCCCGGGGGAAGCTTTCTTT. Amino acid sequence: CASSVGPPGEAFF. The V gene is TRBV6-1, the J gene TRBJ1-1; D is uncertain. V dropped 4 bases and J dropped 8 bases, with 14 bases sitting between them. Germline CDR1 is MNHNS and CDR2 is SASEGT. This CDR3 spans 13 amino acids.

A note on this clonotype: This sequence may be a read error, since a much larger clone differs from it by one base. The genes are TRBV15 and TRBJ2-7, with D possibly matching TRBD2 (5 bases). The closer fit of TRBJ2-1 to the DNA end suggests the J call may be wrong. Per the germline V gene, CDR1 is LNHNV and CDR2 is YYDKDF (reference sequence). The CDR3 consists of 16 residues. DNA of the CDR3: TGTGCCACCAGCAGGGTAGATACAGTTAGCGCCTACGAGCAGTTCTTC. It is translated as CATSRVDTVSAYEQFF.

This clonotype was seen more than once but under ten times. The V call is TRBV7-3, the J call TRBJ2-1; TRBD2 agrees at 9 bases. The CDR3 consists of 15 residues. From germline, CDR1 is SGHTA and CDR2 FQGTGA. Trimming took 0 bases from V and 5 from J; bases not matched to a gene: 2. The CDR3: CASSLTGLANNEQFF. The DNA of the CDR3 is TGTGCCAGCAGCTTAACGGGACTAGCTAACAATGAGCAGTTCTTC.

This clonotype was observed at least ten times. The CDR3 reads CAWSVDYYTQYF. The CDR3 DNA is TGTGCCTGGAGTGTTGACTATTATACGCAGTATTTT. V and J are TRBV30 and TRBJ2-3; D is possibly TRBD2 (5 bases). The germline V gene has CDR1 GTSNPN and CDR2 SVGIG (reference sequence). Trimming removed 0 bases at V and 7 bases at J, with 8 bases between. The CDR3 length is 12 residues.

The chain employs TRBV29-1 and TRBJ2-1, with D maybe TRBD2 (5 bases). V gave up 5 bases and J gave up 2 bases, with 13 bases separating them. CDR3 length: 14 amino acids. Germline V gene lookup returns CDR1 SQVTM and CDR2 ANQGSEA. The CDR3 nucleotides read TGCAGCGTTCCTCGGGGAGCGGCCTACAATGAGCAGTTCTTC. Translating gives CSVPRGAAYNEQFF.

The J gene is TRBJ2-3, the V gene TRBV24-1; D is unresolved. The CDR3 is made up of 16 amino acids. Trimming took off 3 bases at V and 4 bases at J, with 16 bases between the two ends. Germline values: CDR1 KGHDR, CDR2 SFDVKD. For the CDR3, the DNA is TGTGCCACCAGTGATCCTCGACCGAATGGTGCAGATACGCAGTATTTT. Translating gives CATSDPRPNGADTQYF.

J is TRBJ2-5 and V is TRBV25-1; D gene ambiguous. Trimming removed 1 base from V and 3 bases from J, with 12 bases in between. Germline CDR1 reads MGHDK; CDR2 reads SYGVNS. The CDR3 loop spans 15 amino acids. The CDR3 bases are TGTGCCAGCAGTGAATTTGGCGGAGAAGAAGAGACCCAGTACTTC. Amino acid sequence: CASSEFGGEEETQYF.

This chain joins TRBV7-9 and TRBJ1-2; unclear D gene. Trimming removed 3 bases at V and 1 base at J, with 12 bases between. Germline CDR1 is SEHNR and CDR2 is FQNEAQ (reference sequence). The CDR3 contains 15 residues. The CDR3 loop reads CASSFGEGFNYGYTF. The CDR3 nucleotides are TGTGCCAGCAGCTTTGGGGAGGGCTTTAACTATGGCTACACCTTC.